A selection of T cell receptor beta chains follows, all from one sample in a study of T cell repertoires in ileal Crohn's disease. The method was immunoSEQ multiplex PCR; TCRdb's version includes in-frame clones alone and lacks a portion of them. This sample has approximately 11,000 clones, with around 77% found just once. Sample: ileal tissue. The receptor source for this set is an adult with Crohn's disease. CDR3s include the opening cysteine and the closing phenylalanine or tryptophan. D genes are given only for firm matches. Size tells how often a clone was seen (once, few, many) or the class of an expanded clone, and some rows leave it out.

TRBV5-1,NA,TRBJ1-1,NA,17,TGCGCCAGCAGCTTGGCCTCGGTAGGGGTCTCGAACACTGAAGCTTTCTTT,CASSLASVGVSNTEAFF
TRBV7-3,NA,TRBJ2-1,TRBD2,15,TGTGCCAGCAGCGAGACTAGCGGGACCTACAATGAGCAGTTCTTC,CASSETSGTYNEQFF
TRBV7-9,NA,TRBJ1-5,NA,15,TGTGCCAGCAGCCTCCAGGGTGTGGGGAATCAGCCCCAGCATTTT,CASSLQGVGNQPQHF
TRBV10-2,NA,TRBJ2-7,NA,13,TGCGCCAGCAGTGACGGACAGCCCTACGAGCAGTACTTC,CASSDGQPYEQYF
TRBV19,NA,TRBJ2-3,NA,16,TGTGCCAGTAGTCAGGCGGGAACTCATAGCACAGATACGCAGTATTTT,CASSQAGTHSTDTQYF
TRBV6-1,NA,TRBJ2-3,NA,14,TGTGCCAGCAGTGTTGCGCCTTCCACAGATACGCAGTATTTT,CASSVAPSTDTQYF
TRBV15,once,TRBJ1-1,NA,14,TGTGCCACCAGCATACTAACAGGGAACATTGAAGCTTTCTTT,CATSILTGNIEAFF
TRBV7-9,few,TRBJ2-3,NA,15,TGTGCCAGCAGCCCCACCGGTGGAGGGGAGGTTACGCAGTATTTT,CASSPTGGGEVTQYF
TRBV6-6,NA,TRBJ2-7,TRBD2,13,TGTGCCAGCAGACGGACTAGCGGGGAAGCGCAGTACTTC,CASRRTSGEAQYF
TRBV6-5,few,TRBJ1-5,NA,14,TGTGCCAGCAGATCGTACAGGGAATTTCAGCCCCAGCATTTT,CASRSYREFQPQHF
TRBV7-8,NA,TRBJ2-7,TRBD2,15,TGTGCCAGCAGCTTAGGACTAGCGAGCTCCTACGAGCAGTACTTC,CASSLGLASSYEQYF
TRBV7-6,NA,TRBJ2-4,TRBD2,15,TGTGCCAGCAGCTTGGGGGGGAGTGGCAAAAACATTCAGTACTTC,CASSLGGSGKNIQYF
TRBV5-1,few,TRBJ1-5,NA,13,TGCGCCAGCAGCTACGGTAGCAATCAGCCCCAGCATTTT,CASSYGSNQPQHF
TRBV7-6,NA,TRBJ2-2,NA,21,TGTGCCAGCAGCTTAAGCACCCATCCCCCCACGACAGTTCTGGGCACCGGGGAGCTGTTTTTT,CASSLSTHPPTTVLGTGELFF
TRBV2,NA,TRBJ2-7,TRBD2,14,TGTGCCAGCAATCCCGGGACTAGCTCCTACGAGCAGTACTTC,CASNPGTSSYEQYF
TRBV7-6,NA,TRBJ2-1,TRBD1,15,TGTGCCAGCAGCCCCGTCACAGGGGTCTTCAATGAGCAGTTCTTC,CASSPVTGVFNEQFF
TRBV7-2,NA,TRBJ2-1,NA,11,TGTGCCAGCAGCTTAATAAATGAGCAGTTCTTC,CASSLINEQFF
TRBV28,NA,TRBJ2-7,NA,14,TGTGCCAGCAGTTTATTCCAGTCCTCCTACGAGCAGTACTTC,CASSLFQSSYEQYF
TRBV7-4,NA,TRBJ1-1,TRBD1,17,TGTGCCAGCAGCTGCATTCCCGGGACAGTGGCTAACACTGAAGCTTTCTTT,CASSCIPGTVANTEAFF
TRBV5-5,NA,TRBJ2-3,NA,15,TGTGCCAGCAGCTCGACAGGCCCTAGGGCAGATACGCAGTATTTT,CASSSTGPRADTQYF
TRBV2,NA,TRBJ1-1,TRBD1,14,TGTGCCAGCACCCGGGACAGGGGGCGAACTGAAGCTTTCTTT,CASTRDRGRTEAFF
TRBV6-4,NA,TRBJ2-3,TRBD2,15,TGTGCCAGCAGTGACTCGGCGGGAGGGGTAGATACGCAGTATTTT,CASSDSAGGVDTQYF
TRBV19,NA,TRBJ2-2,TRBD1,15,TGTGCCAGTAGCCCGAATGGACAGGGTGGTGTGGAGCTGTTTTTT,CASSPNGQGGVELFF
TRBV11-2,NA,TRBJ2-1,NA,14,TGTGCCAGCAGCGCAACTAGGGCCTACAATGAGCAGTTCTTC,CASSATRAYNEQFF
TRBV5-6,few,TRBJ1-3,NA,15,TGTGCCAGCAGCGACGACCCTAGCTCTGGAAACACCATATATTTT,CASSDDPSSGNTIYF
TRBV28,NA,TRBJ2-7,TRBD1,14,TGTGCCAGCAGGACGGGACAGGGGCGCTACGAGCAGTACTTC,CASRTGQGRYEQYF
TRBV7-6,NA,TRBJ2-5,NA,16,TGTGCCAGCAGCTTAAATTGGCGGGGAGCCCAAGAGACCCAGTACTTC,CASSLNWRGAQETQYF